These 9 T cell receptor beta chains share one sample of origin, sequenced in a study of blood T cell repertoires in COVID-19. Profiled with immunoSEQ multiplex PCR; TCRdb holds only in-frame clones, not every one. The sample lists 200,000 to 250,000 clones, more than 80% seen once, with about 4% in the top ten. Sequenced sample: PBMCs or T cells enriched from blood (not recorded which). The receptors derive from a woman aged 40 to 55 with acute COVID-19.

This chain connects TRBV7-7 to TRBJ2-3, with 11 bases identical to TRBD2. The CDR3 covers 15 residues. J lost 1 base, V lost 6 bases, and 3 bases had no gene match. Germline CDR1 reads SSHAT; CDR2 reads FNYEAQ (reference sequence). The CDR3: CASSLTSGGTDTQYF. In nucleotides, the CDR3 is TGTGCCAGCAGTCTGACTAGCGGGGGCACAGATACGCAGTATTTT.

The CDR3 is CASSLYRGRENTEAFF. In nucleotides, the CDR3 is TGTGCCAGCAGTTTATACCGTGGCAGGGAGAACACTGAAGCTTTCTTT. V usage is TRBV27 and J usage is TRBJ1-1; D possibly corresponds to TRBD1 (5 bases). The CDR3 covers 16 residues. Germline V gene data show CDR1 as MNHEY and CDR2 as SMNVEV (reference sequence). Trimming left V 1 base short and J 1 base short, with 13 bases between.

This clone appeared a few times. This chain links TRBV19 with TRBJ1-5, with D possibly being TRBD1 (6 bases). Trimming took 4 bases from V and 0 from J, leaving 13 bases between them. This CDR3 region has 16 residues. CDR1 and CDR2 from the germline V gene are LNHDA and SQIVND (reference sequence). DNA for the CDR3: TGTGCCAGTAGTAACAGGGAGGGGAATAGCAATCAGCCCCAGCATTTT. Its translation: CASSNREGNSNQPQHF.

The chain is built from TRBV2 and TRBJ2-1; TRBD2 matches 8 bases. V lost 6 bases and J lost 8; bases outside the gene matches: 3. The CDR3 is 12 amino acids. Germline CDR1 and CDR2: SNHLY and FYNNEI. The DNA for the CDR3 is TGTGCCAGCAGACGGGGGGGCGATGAGCAGTTCTTC. Encoded protein: CASRRGGDEQFF. The variable domain in full, completed from reference TRBV2 and TRBJ2-1, reads EPEVTQTPSHQVTQMGQEVILRCVPISNHLYFYWYRQILGQKVEFLVSFYNNEISEKSEIFDDQFSVERPDGSNFTLKIRSTKLEDSAMYFCASRRGGDEQFFGPGTRLTVL.

The chain links TRBV6-6 to TRBJ1-1; TRBD1 aligns across 7 bases. CDR1 and CDR2 from the germline V gene are MNHNY and SVGAGI (reference sequence). V lost 6 bases, J lost 10 bases, and 14 bases stayed unmatched. This CDR3 has 14 amino acids. The CDR3: CASSSRGTAPLAFF. As DNA, the CDR3 is TGTGCCAGCAGCTCACGGGGGACAGCCCCGTTAGCTTTCTTT.

V usage is TRBV19 and J usage is TRBJ1-2, with a possible D match to TRBD1 (5 bases). This CDR3 is built from 12 residues. The germline V gene encodes CDR1 LNHDA and CDR2 SQIVND (reference sequence). V dropped 1 base and J dropped 7 bases, with 7 bases sitting between them. The CDR3 is CASSIARAGYTF. As DNA, the CDR3 is TGTGCCAGTAGTATAGCCAGGGCTGGCTACACCTTC.

CDR3 sequence (DNA): TGTGCCAGCAGTGAGGGCCCCATCTATGGCTACACCTTC. Translating gives CASSEGPIYGYTF. V and J are TRBV6-1 and TRBJ1-2; D is uncertain. The V gene lost 3 bases and the J gene lost 4 bases, with 9 bases spanning the gap. CDR1 MNHNS and CDR2 SASEGT come from the germline V gene. The CDR3 spans 13 residues.

The genes are TRBV6-5 and TRBJ2-2; 7 positions match TRBD2. Losses at the gene ends were 7 bases for V and 2 bases for J; bases not matched to a gene: 7. This CDR3 region has 15 residues. Germline V lookup: CDR1 MNHEY, CDR2 SVGAGI. The CDR3 bases are TGTGCCAGCACTTTAAGCGGGATAAACACCGGGGAGCTGTTTTTT. This sequence encodes CASTLSGINTGELFF.

V gene TRBV6-5 combines with J gene TRBJ1-6; 9 bases match TRBD1. V shed 7 bases and J 7 bases; nucleotides not matched to a gene: 5. Germline V CDR1 and CDR2: MNHEY, SVGAGI. CDR3 length: 14 amino acids. Written as DNA, the CDR3 is TGTGCCAGCACCCGGGACAGGGACAATTCACCCCTCCACTTT. It is translated as CASTRDRDNSPLHF.